These 31 T cell receptor beta chains came from one sample sequenced in a study of blood T cell repertoires in COVID-19. Measured with immunoSEQ multiplex PCR; TCRdb has only the in-frame clones, and not every one. The table includes over 85,000 clones, roughly 90% detected once. Sequenced input: peripheral blood. These receptors were collected from a human donor with active COVID-19. The donor label of this sample is uncertain.

The chain has TRBV4-3 and TRBJ2-5; maybe TRBD2 (6 bases). The germline V and J ends were trimmed by 4 bases and 5 bases, with 23 bases remaining between them. The germline CDR1 and CDR2 sequences are LGHNA and YSLEER. CDR3 length: 17 residues. The CDR3 DNA reads TGCGCCAGCAGCCCACAAGGGGCTATCGGGGGACCCGAGACCCAGTACTTC. Its translation is CASSPQGAIGGPETQYF.

The V gene is TRBV18, the J gene TRBJ1-2, with TRBD1 matching 7 bases. CDR3 size: 15 residues. The germline V gene has CDR1 KGHSH and CDR2 LQKENI. After removal of 4 bases from V and 8 bases from J, the junction contained 13 bases not matched to a gene. CDR3 loop: CASSLNNRGSGGYTF. DNA for the CDR3: TGTGCCAGCTCACTAAATAACAGGGGTTCGGGAGGCTACACCTTC. The whole variable domain, remainder taken from reference TRBV18 and TRBJ1-2, is NAGVMQNPRHLVRRRGQEARLRCSPMKGHSHVYWYRQLPEEGLKFMVYLQKENIIDESGMPKERFSAEFPKEGPSILRIQQVVRGDSAAYFCASSLNNRGSGGYTFGSGTRLTVV.

The chain is built from TRBV4-1 and TRBJ1-2; TRBD1 aligns across 8 bases. The CDR3 loop spans 14 amino acids. The V and J ends lost 1 base and 6 bases, in that order; junction bases with no gene match: 4. Germline-derived CDR1 and CDR2 are MGHRA and YSYEKL. CDR3 loop: CASSQADRGHGYTF. For the CDR3, the DNA is TGCGCCAGCAGCCAAGCAGACAGGGGTCATGGCTACACCTTC.

The chain carries TRBV27 and TRBJ2-7; possibly TRBD2 for D (6 bases). The germline V and J ends were trimmed by 5 bases and 3 bases, with 11 bases remaining between them. In germline, CDR1 is MNHEY, CDR2 SMNVEV (reference sequence). The CDR3 contains 13 residues. The CDR3 reads CASSPREDYEQYF. Here the CDR3 DNA reads TGTGCCAGCAGTCCTAGGGAGGACTACGAGCAGTACTTC.

The chain links TRBV27 to TRBJ2-5; 9 bases are a match to TRBD1. J gave up 12 bases and V 6 bases, and 11 bases lay outside the gene matches. Per the germline V gene, CDR1 is MNHEY and CDR2 is SMNVEV (reference sequence). The CDR3 is 13 amino acids. The CDR3 sequence is CASSLPPGTGKYF. The CDR3 coding sequence is TGTGCCAGCAGCCTTCCTCCCGGGACAGGGAAGTACTTC.

The chain joins TRBV7-2 to TRBJ2-3; maybe TRBD1 (6 bases). V shed 1 base and J shed 4 bases, with 15 bases lying between them. The V gene's germline CDR1 is SGHTA and CDR2 FQGNSA. The length of the CDR3 is 16 residues. In DNA, the CDR3 is TGTGCCAGCAGCTTAGTTGGGGCCAGGGGAGCAGATACGCAGTATTTT. Its translation: CASSLVGARGADTQYF.

J is TRBJ2-7 and V is TRBV5-1, with TRBD2 identical over 8 bases. J gave up 6 bases and V 3 bases, and 11 bases lay outside the gene matches. The CDR3 has 15 amino acids. Looked up from germline, CDR1 is SGHRS and CDR2 is YFSETQ. The CDR3 bases are TGCGCCAGCAGCTGGGGCGCCCCGGGGGGGAGCGAGCAGTACTTC. This translates into CASSWGAPGGSEQYF.

The V and J genes are TRBV4-3 and TRBJ1-2; a weak D match, TRBD1 (6 bases). V was trimmed by 7 bases and J by 6 bases, leaving 21 bases between them. This CDR3 spans 15 amino acids. Germline-derived CDR1 and CDR2 are LGHNA and YSLEER. CDR3 residues: CASTRGGAPTDGYTF. CDR3 nucleotides: TGCGCCAGCACTCGAGGGGGGGCGCCAACCGATGGCTACACCTTC.

The J gene is TRBJ1-2, the V gene TRBV6-5; TRBD1 matches at 7 bases. Trimming at V came to 5 bases and at J to 2 bases, leaving 8 bases not matched to a gene. Germline-derived CDR1 and CDR2 are MNHEY and SVGAGI. This CDR3 comprises 15 residues. The DNA for the CDR3 is TGTGCCAGCAGTCCCGGGACAGCGCCCAACTATGGCTACACCTTC. It encodes CASSPGTAPNYGYTF.

V gene TRBV7-9 combines with J gene TRBJ2-2; D might be TRBD1 (5 bases). In germline, CDR1 is SEHNR, CDR2 FQNEAQ (reference sequence). Between the trimmed V and J ends, which lost 2 bases and 7 bases, there was a span of 14 bases. The CDR3 is made up of 15 amino acids. In DNA form, the CDR3 reads TGTGCCAGCAGCTTAATTAGTTTGACAGTCGGGGAGCTGTTTTTT. Residues: CASSLISLTVGELFF.

The chain recombines TRBV28 with TRBJ1-5; D is ambiguous. From germline, CDR1 is MDHEN and CDR2 SYDVKM. The CDR3 is 14 residues long. V was cut by 3 bases and J by 5 bases, with 11 bases left in between. As DNA, the CDR3 is TGTGCCAGCAGTTTTGGGTCGGGAGATCAGCCCCAGCATTTT. Translation gives CASSFGSGDQPQHF.

The genes are TRBV4-2 and TRBJ2-3; 13 bases align to TRBD2. Trimming at V came to 4 bases and at J to 6 bases, leaving 13 bases not matched to a gene. This CDR3 has 18 residues. Germline V gene lookup returns CDR1 LGHNA and CDR2 YNFKEQ. DNA of the CDR3: TGTGCCAGCAGCCCAACCTCGGGACTAGCGGGGACGAAGGATACGCAGTATTTT. Its protein product is CASSPTSGLAGTKDTQYF.

The V and J genes are TRBV2 and TRBJ2-3; 8 bases match TRBD2. In germline, CDR1 is SNHLY, CDR2 FYNNEI. The CDR3 is made up of 16 amino acids. V was clipped by 4 bases and J by 5 bases; unmatched bases: 11. CDR3 sequence reads: CASSGGTGGQGDTQYF. In nucleotides, the CDR3 is TGTGCCAGCAGTGGAGGAACGGGGGGGCAGGGAGATACGCAGTATTTT. The full variable domain, with the rest looked up from reference TRBV2 and TRBJ2-3, is EPEVTQTPSHQVTQMGQEVILRCVPISNHLYFYWYRQILGQKVEFLVSFYNNEISEKSEIFDDQFSVERPDGSNFTLKIRSTKLEDSAMYFCASSGGTGGQGDTQYFGPGTRLTVL.

V and J are TRBV7-3 and TRBJ2-5; 9 bases fit TRBD1. This CDR3 spans 13 amino acids. Germline V gene sequence: CDR1 SGHTA, CDR2 FQGTGA. Trimming at V came to 8 bases and at J to 5 bases, leaving 6 bases not matched to a gene. CDR3 DNA: TGTGCCAGCGTGGCGGGACAGGGTGAGACCCAGTACTTC. Its protein is CASVAGQGETQYF.

The CDR3 region has the DNA TGTGCCAGCAGCTATGTCGGGGTAGCGGCACCCCTCCACTTT. Translation gives CASSYVGVAAPLHF. The genes are TRBV3-1 (or the pseudogene TRBV3-2) and TRBJ1-6; D gene uncertain. CDR1 and CDR2 (germline): LGHDT, YNNKEL (reference sequence). V was shortened by 5 bases and J by 11 bases, with 16 bases between the two germline ends. The CDR3 is 14 residues long.

The chain uses TRBV10-3 and TRBJ1-1, with 9 bases that match TRBD1. CDR3 size: 14 residues. CDR1 ENHRY and CDR2 SYGVKD come from the germline V gene. Trimming cost V 8 bases and J 5 bases; bases outside gene matches: 9. The CDR3 sequence is CAISPATGGTEAFF. CDR3 coding DNA: TGTGCCATCTCCCCAGCGACAGGGGGAACTGAAGCTTTCTTT.

This sequence joins TRBV5-6 and TRBJ2-1; 10 bases are shared with TRBD1. The ends lost 4 bases at V and 8 bases at J; junction bases unmatched: 15. Germline-derived CDR1 and CDR2 are SGHDT and YYEEEE. The CDR3 is 17 amino acids. CDR3 DNA: TGTGCCAGCAGCGACCCACTCGACAGGGGGCAGTTATATGAGCAGTTCTTC. As protein: CASSDPLDRGQLYEQFF.

This chain links TRBV4-1 with TRBJ1-2; 8 bases align to TRBD1. Germline CDR1 reads MGHRA; CDR2 reads YSYEKL. V lost 4 bases, J lost 4 bases, and 8 bases stayed unmatched. The length of the CDR3 is 15 residues. CDR3 bases: TGCGCCAGCAGCCGCCCGACAGGGGAAAGCTATGGCTACACCTTC. It specifies CASSRPTGESYGYTF.

This clone was detected only a few times. V usage is TRBV6-1 and J usage is TRBJ2-7, with 13 bases matching TRBD2. CDR3 length: 17 residues. Germline loops: CDR1 MNHNS, CDR2 SASEGT. Trimming removed 2 bases from V and 2 bases from J; junction bases left unmatched: 6. CDR3 sequence reads: CASSEPRLAGGTYEQYF. CDR3 in DNA: TGTGCCAGCAGTGAACCACGACTAGCGGGGGGCACCTACGAGCAGTACTTC.

V and J are TRBV7-6 and TRBJ1-1, with D possibly matching TRBD1 (5 bases). V lost 4 bases and J 0 bases, leaving 21 bases between the germline ends. Germline-derived CDR1 and CDR2 are SGHVS and FNYEAQ. CDR3 size: 18 residues. The CDR3 reads CASSSGGGDRGMNTEAFF. In DNA form, the CDR3 reads TGTGCCAGCAGCTCGGGTGGTGGGGACCGGGGGATGAACACTGAAGCTTTCTTT.

J is TRBJ1-2 and V is TRBV10-1; D unclear. The V gene lost 2 bases and the J gene lost 0 bases, with 10 bases spanning the gap. In germline, CDR1 is WNHNN, CDR2 SYGVQD (reference sequence). The CDR3 length is 15 residues. CDR3 coding DNA: TGCGCCAGCAGTGAGCGCGGGAGTGCTAACTATGGCTACACCTTC. Translating gives CASSERGSANYGYTF.

This clone was seen only once. V is TRBV19 and J is TRBJ2-4, with 7 bases aligning to TRBD1. J gave up 3 bases and V 3 bases, and 8 bases lay outside the gene matches. This CDR3 has 16 residues. Per germline, CDR1 LNHDA and CDR2 SQIVND (reference sequence). The CDR3 spells CASSINDRAHKNIQYF. Written as DNA, the CDR3 is TGTGCCAGTAGTATCAATGACAGGGCCCACAAAAACATTCAGTACTTC.

The genes are TRBV6-5 and TRBJ1-1; tentatively, D is TRBD1 (6 bases). Germline V gene lookup returns CDR1 MNHEY and CDR2 SVGAGI. V lost 4 bases and J 0 bases, leaving 12 bases between the germline ends. The CDR3 spans 15 residues. The CDR3 protein is CASSLGALMNTEAFF. The CDR3 coding sequence is TGTGCCAGCAGTTTGGGGGCCCTAATGAACACTGAAGCTTTCTTT.

This rearrangement joins TRBV2 to TRBJ2-1; D may be TRBD2 (7 bases). There are 14 residues in the CDR3. Per germline, CDR1 SNHLY and CDR2 FYNNEI. The V gene lost 9 bases and the J gene lost 0 bases, with 12 bases spanning the gap. CDR3 amino acids: CAREGGSSYNEQFF. In DNA form, the CDR3 reads TGTGCCAGGGAGGGGGGGAGCTCCTACAATGAGCAGTTCTTC.

The chain has TRBV15 and TRBJ2-5; TRBD1 is a possible D gene (6 bases). The germline V gene has CDR1 LNHNV and CDR2 YYDKDF (reference sequence). The CDR3 totals 17 residues. Trimming stripped 0 bases from V and 4 bases from J, with 18 bases between. The CDR3 reads CATSRDIGGQIPETQYF. The CDR3 DNA follows: TGTGCCACCAGCAGAGATATCGGCGGACAGATCCCAGAGACCCAGTACTTC.

The rearrangement uses TRBV27 and TRBJ1-1, with D maybe TRBD1 (6 bases). The germline V gene has CDR1 MNHEY and CDR2 SMNVEV (reference sequence). CDR3 length: 14 residues. Trimming cost V 4 bases and J 4 bases, with 13 bases left between them. CDR3 region: CASSSGQRGTEAFF. The DNA of the CDR3 is TGTGCCAGCAGTTCGGGACAAAGGGGCACTGAAGCTTTCTTT.

The chain joins TRBV19 to TRBJ2-5; possibly TRBD1 for D (5 bases). Germline loops: CDR1 LNHDA, CDR2 SQIVND (reference sequence). Deletions cut 0 bases from V and 1 base from J, with 9 bases between. The CDR3 is 15 residues long. CDR3 protein: CASSIDLGLQETQYF. The CDR3 nucleotides read TGTGCCAGTAGTATAGATCTGGGGCTCCAAGAGACCCAGTACTTC.

J is TRBJ2-1 and V is TRBV5-6, with a tentative D call TRBD1 (6 bases). Deletions cut 3 bases from V and 8 bases from J, with 12 bases between. The length of the CDR3 is 13 residues. From germline, CDR1 is SGHDT and CDR2 YYEEEE. CDR3 residues: CASSWTARDEQFF. CDR3 nucleotides: TGTGCCAGCAGCTGGACAGCCCGGGATGAGCAGTTCTTC.

The chain employs TRBV2 and TRBJ1-2, with 7 bases fitting TRBD1. The CDR3 runs to 14 residues. Germline trimming cut 4 bases from V and 7 bases from J; bases unmatched to any gene: 9. The germline V gene encodes CDR1 SNHLY and CDR2 FYNNEI. The CDR3 is CASSVGTGVGGYTF. CDR3 DNA sequence: TGTGCCAGCAGTGTCGGTACAGGGGTGGGTGGCTACACCTTC.

V and J are TRBV6-2 or TRBV6-3 and TRBJ2-1, with D perhaps matching TRBD2 (6 bases). CDR1 and CDR2 from the germline V gene are MNHEY and SVGEGT. Trimming took off 2 bases at V and 8 bases at J, with 10 bases between the two ends. CDR3 size: 13 residues. CDR3 DNA: TGTGCCAGCAGTTACGGGGGGTGGGATGAGCAGTTCTTC. It yields the protein CASSYGGWDEQFF.

The chain couples TRBV7-3 to TRBJ1-6; weak D call: TRBD1 (6 bases). Trimming removed 4 bases from V and 9 bases from J, with 13 bases in between. This CDR3 spans 14 amino acids. The germline CDR1 and CDR2 sequences are SGHTA and FQGTGA. This chain's CDR3 is CASSSSGASSPLHF. In DNA form, the CDR3 reads TGTGCCAGCAGCTCCTCAGGGGCTAGTTCACCCCTCCACTTT.